The present TCR beta chain was sequenced within a study of T cell repertoires in cytomegalovirus infection. Per the germline V gene, CDR1 is SGHTA and CDR2 is FQGNSA. The CDR3 is made up of 13 amino acids. The V end lost 5 bases, the J end lost 12 bases, and 17 bases lay between the germline ends. Of note for this clonotype: Its antigen is currently unknown.

Each CDR3 protein gets one entry after TCRdb re-called the reads with MiXCR. The sample holds under 200,000 distinct CDR3 sequences, about 20% seen once. The sequence was collected from a human donor in good health (CMV status not recorded). Some clones in this sample may be carry-over from other donors' samples. V and J are TRBV7-2 and TRBJ2-4; D not resolved. Sequenced material: CD8+ T cells from cultured PBMCs, taken from culture after CMV antigen stimulation. CDR3 nucleotide sequence: TGTGCCAGCAGCCCCCGGTCCGGGTGGGGTCAGTACTTC. This codes for CASSPRSGWGQYF.